This TCR beta chain was recovered during a study of cytomegalovirus exposure and HLA in healthy donors. As regards this clone: Its antigen is not identified.

The study ran its PCR with 60 Vbeta and 13 Jbeta primers. Authors' analysis steps: About 10 million of tens of millions of unique TCR beta chains were shared, per a later count. Only in-frame clones appear in the TCRdb table, and some are missing; sequencing was by immunoSEQ multiplex PCR. Clone size and the V and J calls come from that table; the DNA yielded D and trimming. The data show 120,000 or so clones, with 76% seen just once and 13% held by the top ten. Trimming took 1 base from V and 0 from J, leaving 13 bases between them. The CDR3 contains 16 residues. Germline-derived CDR1 and CDR2 are MNHNS and SASEGT. Notes on the study in general: A later look showed TCR association rates differing by HLA locus, highest for DRB1 and lowest for HLA-C. Most TCR sequences were uncommon, yet certain public TCRs appeared in many donors.

Sequenced sample: PBMCs. The clonotype originates from a young man in good health and CMV-seropositive. This chain connects TRBV6-1 to TRBJ2-7; tentative D call: TRBD2 (6 bases). CDR3: CASSEGFGGVSYEQYF. As DNA, the CDR3 is TGTGCCAGCAGTGAAGGGTTCGGGGGAGTCTCCTACGAGCAGTACTTC.